This T cell receptor beta chain derives from a study of CD8+ T cells in alopecia areata. CDR1 is SGHRS and CDR2 is YFSETQ in the germline V gene. Trimming removed 0 bases at V and 2 bases at J, with 8 bases between. The CDR3 length is 14 residues. cDNA prepared by RNA extraction and subsequent reverse transcription served as the template for sequencing. Here immunoSEQ multiplex PCR was the method, and the copy in TCRdb shows in-frame clones only, minus some. The sample shows around 150,000 clones, around 62% of them seen only once. Specimen: CD8+ T cells sorted from blood. The chain joins TRBV5-1 to TRBJ1-1; D unclear. The receptor's source is a human donor in good health. The CDR3 protein is CASSLEPINTEAFF. The CDR3 DNA reads as TGCGCCAGCAGCTTGGAACCGATAAACACTGAAGCTTTCTTT.